This T cell receptor (beta chain) was sequenced in a study of technical replicates of blood from a few donors (dated by TCRdb to about 2017). CDR1 and CDR2 (SGHTA, FQGTGA) derive from the germline V gene. Trimming at the junction amounts to 6 bases on V and 8 bases on J, and the germline ends lie 14 bases apart. The CDR3 goes from the cysteine to the phenylalanine over 13 residues. The retained sequence is limited to the CDR3, 39 bases, with the frame set at the first base. Remarks on this clone: Its antigen target is currently unknown. The sample holds no much larger clone one base away, and base qualities are not on file.

Library construction relied on the immunoSEQ multiplex PCR assay. The immuneACCESS repertoire file appears here via TCRdb, limited to in-frame rearrangements. These files lack a portion of the clones; in checked studies, under half of the deficit traces to unresolved V genes, and the cause of the others is not known. This sample lists 75,000 to 95,000 clones; around nine tenths were detected once. Roughly 0.25% of the sample is in the top ten clones. The sequence was collected from a human donor in good health. In this chain, TRBV7-3 is recombined with TRBJ2-1, with the D gene uncertain. Material for sequencing was T cells isolated from PBMCs. This receptor carries the CDR3 CASSPSGVHEQFF. In nucleotide form, the sequence is TGTGCCAGCAGTCCCAGTGGTGTACATGAGCAGTTCTTC.